The 13 T cell receptor beta chains listed next were all sequenced from one sample in a study of shared clonotypes between healthy human individuals. Only in-frame clones appear in the TCRdb table, and some are missing; sequencing was by immunoSEQ multiplex PCR. This table holds nearly 750,000 clones, roughly 72% found once. What was sequenced was memory CD4+ T cells sorted from blood. Subset: CD45RA-negative fraction. These receptor sequences come from a woman younger than 45 in good health.

The gene calls are TRBV27 and TRBJ2-2; D gene unclear. Trimming removed 8 bases from V and 4 bases from J, with 5 bases in between. CDR1 and CDR2 (germline): MNHEY, SMNVEV (reference sequence). CDR3 length: 11 residues. The CDR3 here is CASGSTGELFF. The CDR3 DNA reads as TGTGCCAGCGGCAGCACCGGGGAGCTGTTTTTT.

The chain uses TRBV18 and TRBJ1-2, with 7 positions matching TRBD1. The V gene's germline CDR1 is KGHSH and CDR2 LQKENI. Trimming at V came to 6 bases and at J to 1 base, leaving 2 bases not matched to a gene. This CDR3 has 13 residues. DNA of the CDR3: TGTGCCAGCTCGGGGACAGATAACTATGGCTACACCTTC. This sequence encodes CASSGTDNYGYTF.

The genes are TRBV2 and TRBJ2-5; TRBD2 aligns across 8 bases. The CDR3 contains 16 residues. Losses at the gene ends were 7 bases for V and 3 bases for J; bases not matched to a gene: 13. From germline, CDR1 is SNHLY and CDR2 FYNNEI. DNA for the CDR3: TGTGCCAGCACCCAAAGGTCGGGAGGGACTAAAGAGACCCAGTACTTC. This codes for CASTQRSGGTKETQYF.

The chain carries TRBV28 and TRBJ1-5, with 10 bases matching TRBD1. CDR1 is MDHEN, CDR2 SYDVKM, per germline. The V gene end was trimmed by 7 bases and the J gene end by 9 bases; junction bases not matched to a gene: 24. The CDR3 totals 19 residues. In DNA, the CDR3 is TGTGCCAGCACCCTTTTACCGGGACAGGGGCCTCCTTTTATTCTGCCCCAGCATTTT. This codes for CASTLLPGQGPPFILPQHF. Full variable domain (remainder filled in from reference TRBV28 and TRBJ1-5): DVKVTQSSRYLVKRTGEKVFLECVQDMDHENMFWYRQDPGLGLRLIYFSYDVKMKEKGDIPEGYSVSREKKERFSLILESASTNQTSMYLCASTLLPGQGPPFILPQHFGDGTRLSIL.

This chain connects TRBV4-2 to TRBJ1-2; D is possibly TRBD1 (6 bases). The CDR3 sequence is 14 residues long. V was cut by 5 bases and J by 7 bases, with 17 bases left in between. Per germline, CDR1 LGHNA and CDR2 YNFKEQ. DNA of the CDR3: TGTGCCAGCAGCTTTTCCTGGGGGCAGGGTGGCTACACCTTC. It encodes CASSFSWGQGGYTF.

This clone is labeled medium-sized. V and J are TRBV4-1 and TRBJ2-1, with D possibly TRBD2 on 5 matching bases. Germline loops: CDR1 MGHRA, CDR2 YSYEKL. Deletions cut 3 bases from V and 6 bases from J, with 15 bases between. The CDR3 runs 15 residues. CDR3 in amino acids: CASSHPLRDSNEQFF. The CDR3 coding sequence is TGCGCCAGCAGCCACCCTCTTCGGGATTCCAATGAGCAGTTCTTC.

This clone has just one count. Other DNA sequences in this specimen translate into the identical CDR3. The genes are TRBV6-1 and TRBJ1-4; D gene unclear. The germline V and J ends were trimmed by 1 base and 5 bases, with 8 bases remaining between them. The germline V gene has CDR1 MNHNS and CDR2 SASEGT. The CDR3 contains 14 residues. The CDR3 is CASSEGGINEKLFF. CDR3 nucleotides: TGTGCCAGCAGTGAAGGGGGTATCAATGAAAAACTGTTTTTT.

This clone occurred a few times. The CDR3 region is CASSLVSGVNTGELFF. The CDR3 nucleotides are TGCGCCAGCAGCTTAGTGAGCGGGGTGAACACCGGGGAGCTGTTTTTT. The chain links TRBV5-1 to TRBJ2-2, with 7 bases lining up with TRBD2. The CDR3 runs 16 residues. Germline CDR1 is SGHRS and CDR2 is YFSETQ. V shed 2 bases and J 1 base; nucleotides not matched to a gene: 5.

V and J are TRBV19 and TRBJ2-7, with TRBD1 identical over 8 bases. The CDR3 is 15 residues long. Germline assignment: CDR1 LNHDA and CDR2 SQIVND (reference sequence). J lost 0 bases, V lost 3 bases, and 4 bases had no gene match. CDR3 DNA: TGTGCCAGTAGTATTAACCAGGGGGCCTCCTACGAGCAGTACTTC. It specifies CASSINQGASYEQYF. Complete variable domain (other parts from reference TRBV19 and TRBJ2-7): DGGITQSPKYLFRKEGQNVTLSCEQNLNHDAMYWYRQDPGQGLRLIYYSQIVNDFQKGDIAEGYSVSREKKESFPLTVTSAQKNPTAFYLCASSINQGASYEQYFGPGTRLTVT.

The chain employs TRBV15 and TRBJ2-1; no reliable D call. CDR1 and CDR2 from the germline V gene are LNHNV and YYDKDF (reference sequence). The CDR3 runs 14 residues. The V and J ends lost 3 bases and 9 bases respectively, with 15 bases between them. CDR3 sequence (DNA): TGTGCCACCAGCAGTACCAACTCGGCGCTTGAGCAGTTCTTC. Translation: CATSSTNSALEQFF.

The CDR3 DNA reads as TGTGCCAGTAGTGGCCGGGACAGGGGAATAGCCAAAAACATTCAGTACTTC. Encoded protein: CASSGRDRGIAKNIQYF. The rearrangement uses TRBV19 and TRBJ2-4; 10 bases agree with TRBD1. The germline V gene has CDR1 LNHDA and CDR2 SQIVND (reference sequence). The CDR3 is made up of 17 amino acids. V lost 5 bases to trimming and J lost 0 bases; unmatched junction nucleotides: 7.

The V call is TRBV25-1, the J call TRBJ1-1; no clear D. The CDR3 length is 13 residues. V lost 3 bases, J lost 1 base, and 6 bases lay in between. CDR1 and CDR2 (germline): MGHDK, SYGVNS. The CDR3 sequence is CASSDYKNTEAFF. The CDR3 DNA reads as TGTGCCAGCAGTGACTACAAGAACACTGAAGCTTTCTTT.

V usage is TRBV5-1 and J usage is TRBJ2-2; possibly TRBD2 for D (5 bases). Trimming left V 4 bases short and J 4 bases short, with 14 bases between. The CDR3 has 15 residues. CDR1 is SGHRS, CDR2 YFSETQ, per germline. The chain's CDR3 is CASSPAASGTGELFF. Written as DNA, the CDR3 is TGCGCCAGCAGCCCGGCGGCCAGCGGCACCGGGGAGCTGTTTTTT.